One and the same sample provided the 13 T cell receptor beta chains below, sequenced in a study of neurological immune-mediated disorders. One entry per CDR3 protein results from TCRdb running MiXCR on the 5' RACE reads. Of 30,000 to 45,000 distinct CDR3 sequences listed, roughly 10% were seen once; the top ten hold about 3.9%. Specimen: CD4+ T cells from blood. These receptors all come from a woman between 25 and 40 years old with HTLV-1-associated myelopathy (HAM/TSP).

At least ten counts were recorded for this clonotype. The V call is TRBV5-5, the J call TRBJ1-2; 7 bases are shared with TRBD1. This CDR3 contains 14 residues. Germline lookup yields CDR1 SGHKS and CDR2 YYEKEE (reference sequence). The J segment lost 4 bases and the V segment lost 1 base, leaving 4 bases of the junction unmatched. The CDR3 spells CASSLPQGTYGYTF. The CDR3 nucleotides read TGTGCCAGCAGCTTGCCACAGGGGACCTATGGCTACACCTTC.

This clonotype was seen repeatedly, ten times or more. The CDR3 region is CASSSQGSNEKLFF. In nucleotides, the CDR3 is TGCGCCAGCAGCTCTCAGGGTTCTAATGAAAAACTGTTTTTT. The J gene is TRBJ1-4, the V gene TRBV5-1; tentatively, D is TRBD1 (5 bases). From germline, CDR1 is SGHRS and CDR2 YFSETQ. The V end lost 3 bases, the J end lost 3 bases, and 9 bases lay between the germline ends. The CDR3 loop spans 14 amino acids.

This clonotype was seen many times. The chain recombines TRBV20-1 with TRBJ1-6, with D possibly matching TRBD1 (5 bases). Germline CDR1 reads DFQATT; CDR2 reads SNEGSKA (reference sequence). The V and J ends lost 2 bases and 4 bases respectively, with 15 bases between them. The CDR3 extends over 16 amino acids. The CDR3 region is CSARPGTNLYNSPLHF. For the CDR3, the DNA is TGCAGTGCTAGACCCGGGACGAATCTTTATAATTCACCCCTCCACTTT.

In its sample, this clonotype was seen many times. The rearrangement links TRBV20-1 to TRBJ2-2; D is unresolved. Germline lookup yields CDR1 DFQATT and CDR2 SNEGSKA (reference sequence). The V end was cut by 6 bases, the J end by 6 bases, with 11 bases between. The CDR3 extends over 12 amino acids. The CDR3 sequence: CSASGRPGELFF. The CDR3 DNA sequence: TGCAGTGCCTCGGGCCGTCCCGGGGAGCTGTTTTTT.

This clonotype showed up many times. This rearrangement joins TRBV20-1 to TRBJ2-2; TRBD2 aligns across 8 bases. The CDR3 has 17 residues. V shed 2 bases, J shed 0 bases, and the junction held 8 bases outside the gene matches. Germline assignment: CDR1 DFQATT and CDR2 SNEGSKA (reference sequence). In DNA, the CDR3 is TGCAGTGCTAGACCGAGCGGGGGCGCTCCGAACACCGGGGAGCTGTTTTTT. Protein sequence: CSARPSGGAPNTGELFF.

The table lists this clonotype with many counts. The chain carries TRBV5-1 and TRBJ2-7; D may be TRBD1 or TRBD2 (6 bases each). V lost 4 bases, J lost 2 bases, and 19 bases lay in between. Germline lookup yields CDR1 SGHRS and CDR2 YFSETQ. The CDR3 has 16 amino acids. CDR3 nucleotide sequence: TGCGCCAGCAGCCCCTCGGCGGGACAATCAGCCTACGAGCAGTACTTC. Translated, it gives CASSPSAGQSAYEQYF.

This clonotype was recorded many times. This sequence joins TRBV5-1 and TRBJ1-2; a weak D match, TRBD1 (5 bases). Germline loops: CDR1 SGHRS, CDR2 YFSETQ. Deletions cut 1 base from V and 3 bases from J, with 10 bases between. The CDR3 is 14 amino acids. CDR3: CASSLIRADYGYTF. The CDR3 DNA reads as TGCGCCAGCAGCTTGATCAGGGCGGACTATGGCTACACCTTC.

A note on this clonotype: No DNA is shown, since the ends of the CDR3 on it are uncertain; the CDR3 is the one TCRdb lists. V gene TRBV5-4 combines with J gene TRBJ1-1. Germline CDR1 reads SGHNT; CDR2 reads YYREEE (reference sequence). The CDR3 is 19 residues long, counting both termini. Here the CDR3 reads CASSFYICSASKGQTEAFF.

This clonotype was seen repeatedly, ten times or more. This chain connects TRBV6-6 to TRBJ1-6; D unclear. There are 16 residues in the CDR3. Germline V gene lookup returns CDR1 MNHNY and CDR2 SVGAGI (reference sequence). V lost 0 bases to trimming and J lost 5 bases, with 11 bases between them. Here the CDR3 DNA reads TGTGCCAGCAGTTACTCGAGGGCGCAGAATAATTCACCCCTCCACTTT. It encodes CASSYSRAQNNSPLHF.

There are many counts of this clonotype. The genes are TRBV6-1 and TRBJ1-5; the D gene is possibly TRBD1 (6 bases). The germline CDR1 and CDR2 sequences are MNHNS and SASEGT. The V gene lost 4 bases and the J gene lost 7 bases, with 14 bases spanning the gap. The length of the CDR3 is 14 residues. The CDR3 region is CASSAQGSGQPQHF. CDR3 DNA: TGTGCCAGCAGTGCACAGGGTTCTGGGCAGCCCCAGCATTTT.

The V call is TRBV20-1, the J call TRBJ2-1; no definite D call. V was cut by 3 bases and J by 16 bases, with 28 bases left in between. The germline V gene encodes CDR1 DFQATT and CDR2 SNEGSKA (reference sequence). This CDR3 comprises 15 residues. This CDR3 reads CSASGPGDQVGEKFF. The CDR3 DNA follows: TGCAGTGCTAGTGGCCCAGGAGACCAGGTCGGTGAGAAATTCTTC.

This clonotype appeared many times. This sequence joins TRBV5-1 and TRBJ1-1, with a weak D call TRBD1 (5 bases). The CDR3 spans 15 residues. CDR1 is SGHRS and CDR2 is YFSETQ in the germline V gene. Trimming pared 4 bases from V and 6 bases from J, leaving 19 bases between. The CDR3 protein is CASSATGGYVAEAFF. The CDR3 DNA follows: TGCGCCAGCAGCGCGACGGGGGGGTATGTCGCTGAAGCTTTCTTT.

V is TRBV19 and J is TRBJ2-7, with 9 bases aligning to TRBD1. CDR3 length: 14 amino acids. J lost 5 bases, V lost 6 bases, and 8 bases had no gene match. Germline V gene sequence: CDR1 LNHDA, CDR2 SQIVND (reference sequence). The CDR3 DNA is TGTGCCAGTAGCATCGGGACAGGGTCCCACGAGCAGTACTTC. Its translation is CASSIGTGSHEQYF.